One and the same sample provided the 16 T cell receptor beta chains below, sequenced in a study of blood T cell repertoires in COVID-19. Sequenced by immunoSEQ multiplex PCR; TCRdb stores in-frame clones only, minus some. The table shows under 200,000 clones, with roughly 82% occurring only once. The sequenced sample was PBMCs or T cells enriched from blood (not recorded which). The origin of the receptors is a woman aged 55-70 years with acute COVID-19.

The chain joins TRBV5-5 to TRBJ2-7; D is perhaps TRBD1 (6 bases). The V and J ends lost 0 bases and 3 bases respectively, with 13 bases between them. The CDR3 covers 15 residues. CDR1 is SGHKS and CDR2 is YYEKEE in the germline V gene (reference sequence). This CDR3 is CASSLVYGRGYEQYV. DNA for the CDR3: TGTGCCAGCAGCTTGGTTTATGGCAGGGGCTACGAGCAGTACGTC.

There are a few counts of this clone. This chain links TRBV19 with TRBJ2-3; D possibly corresponds to TRBD1 (6 bases). Deletions cut 6 bases from V and 1 base from J, with 14 bases between. Germline CDR1 reads LNHDA; CDR2 reads SQIVND (reference sequence). This CDR3 region has 15 residues. The CDR3 bases are TGTGCCAGTAGGGCGACAGGCTTGGGCACAGATACGCAGTATTTT. Translated: CASRATGLGTDTQYF.

The chain links TRBV5-1 to TRBJ2-7, with D possibly matching TRBD1 (5 bases). Germline V gene lookup returns CDR1 SGHRS and CDR2 YFSETQ. Trimming stripped 2 bases from V and 1 base from J, with 7 bases between. The CDR3 has 13 amino acids. In nucleotides, the CDR3 is TGCGCCAGCAGCTTTGACAGTTCCTACGAGCAGTACTTC. It is translated as CASSFDSSYEQYF.

The rearrangement links TRBV27 to TRBJ2-5; 7 bases map to TRBD2. The CDR3 length is 14 residues. The J segment lost 4 bases and the V segment lost 5 bases, leaving 7 bases of the junction unmatched. Germline V gene sequence: CDR1 MNHEY, CDR2 SMNVEV (reference sequence). The CDR3 coding sequence is TGTGCCAGCAGTCGACGGTCTAGCGGAGAGACCCAGTACTTC. It specifies CASSRRSSGETQYF.

The rearrangement uses TRBV11-2 and TRBJ1-2; no clear D. Germline V gives CDR1 SGHAT, CDR2 FQNNGV. This CDR3 spans 17 amino acids. Trimming shortened V by 2 bases and J by 3 bases, and 19 bases separated the two germline ends. CDR3 residues: CASSLITVDLRYYGYTF. In DNA, the CDR3 is TGTGCCAGCAGCTTAATAACAGTGGACTTAAGATACTATGGCTACACCTTC.

The rearrangement joins TRBV18 to TRBJ1-3; 7 bases line up with TRBD1. Per germline, CDR1 KGHSH and CDR2 LQKENI. This CDR3 spans 17 amino acids. V lost 6 bases to trimming and J lost 0 bases; unmatched junction nucleotides: 11. CDR3: CASSQNRGTGSGNTIYF. The CDR3 DNA follows: TGTGCCAGCTCCCAAAACAGGGGCACCGGCTCTGGAAACACCATATATTTT.

The chain links TRBV19 to TRBJ1-2; perhaps TRBD1 as D (6 bases). The CDR3 has 11 amino acids. The germline V and J ends were trimmed by 10 bases and 5 bases, with 11 bases remaining between them. Per the germline V gene, CDR1 is LNHDA and CDR2 is SQIVND (reference sequence). CDR3 coding DNA: TGTGCCACAACGGGACAATATGGCTACACCTTC. It specifies CATTGQYGYTF.

This clone is a singleton in its sample. This chain connects TRBV7-2 to TRBJ1-5, with 10 bases matching TRBD1. The germline V gene encodes CDR1 SGHTA and CDR2 FQGNSA. This CDR3 region has 17 residues. V dropped 5 bases and J dropped 4; count of bases not matched to a gene: 11. The CDR3 DNA is TGTGCCAGCAGCGCGGGGGGACAGGGGTCGAGTAATCAGCCCCAGCATTTT. Protein product: CASSAGGQGSSNQPQHF.

The gene calls are TRBV19 and TRBJ1-2; no definite D call. There are 15 residues in the CDR3. V gave up 1 base and J gave up 7 bases, with 16 bases separating them. Germline V gene sequence: CDR1 LNHDA, CDR2 SQIVND (reference sequence). CDR3 loop: CASSIGGAFGRGYTF. CDR3 nucleotides: TGTGCCAGTAGTATAGGGGGAGCTTTTGGACGTGGCTACACCTTC.

The chain has TRBV28 and TRBJ1-3, with D perhaps TRBD1 (6 bases). Trimming pared 7 bases from V and 2 bases from J, leaving 9 bases between. Germline V gene data show CDR1 as MDHEN and CDR2 as SYDVKM. This CDR3 has 13 residues. CDR3 in DNA: TGTGCCAGCACCTACAGGGCTGGAAACACCATATATTTT. It specifies CASTYRAGNTIYF.

The chain uses TRBV7-2 and TRBJ2-1; the match to TRBD2 covers 11 bases. This CDR3 spans 15 amino acids. J was trimmed by 4 bases and V by 5 bases; bases with no gene match: 4. Germline V gives CDR1 SGHTA, CDR2 FQGNSA. The DNA of the CDR3 is TGTGCCAGCAGCCCGACTAGCGGGACTTACAATGAGCAGTTCTTC. Amino acid sequence: CASSPTSGTYNEQFF.

This chain links TRBV10-3 with TRBJ1-5; D is possibly TRBD1 (5 bases). Germline values: CDR1 ENHRY, CDR2 SYGVKD. Trimming left V 3 bases short and J 9 bases short, with 9 bases between. There are 12 residues in the CDR3. CDR3 sequence reads: CAISDVGGPQHF. CDR3 in DNA: TGTGCCATCAGTGACGTCGGGGGGCCCCAGCATTTT.

V usage is TRBV5-1 and J usage is TRBJ2-3, with D possibly matching TRBD2 (6 bases). The CDR3 extends over 15 amino acids. From germline, CDR1 is SGHRS and CDR2 YFSETQ. The V and J ends lost 4 bases and 2 bases respectively, with 14 bases between them. The CDR3 DNA reads TGCGCCAGCAGCCCGACTAGACAATCCACAGATACGCAGTATTTT. The encoded protein is CASSPTRQSTDTQYF.

The chain combines TRBV2 with TRBJ1-5, with a possible D match to TRBD1 (6 bases). Germline V lookup: CDR1 SNHLY, CDR2 FYNNEI. CDR3 length: 14 amino acids. V shed 5 bases and J shed 6 bases, with 14 bases lying between them. CDR3 DNA sequence: TGTGCCAGCAGTCAACAGGGTAAGACTCAGCCCCAGCATTTT. It yields the protein CASSQQGKTQPQHF.

The gene calls are TRBV28 and TRBJ1-4; no clear D. This CDR3 has 14 amino acids. The germline V gene encodes CDR1 MDHEN and CDR2 SYDVKM. Trimming cost V 6 bases and J 5 bases, with 13 bases left between them. CDR3 in amino acids: CASREWPKNEKLFF. The CDR3 nucleotides are TGTGCCAGCAGAGAATGGCCAAAAAATGAAAAACTGTTTTTT.

The chain is built from TRBV27 and TRBJ2-2; D gene unclear. There are 14 residues in the CDR3. Germline V gives CDR1 MNHEY, CDR2 SMNVEV (reference sequence). Trimming took 2 bases from V and 0 from J, leaving 4 bases between them. The CDR3 region is CASSLPANTGELFF. Here the CDR3 DNA reads TGTGCCAGCAGTTTACCGGCGAACACCGGGGAGCTGTTTTTT.